Listed below are T cell receptor beta chains from one sample, sequenced in a study of STAT5B mutations in CD4+ large granular lymphocyte leukemia. The data were produced by immunoSEQ multiplex PCR, yet TCRdb's version contains in-frame clones alone and is incomplete. This table has approximately 1,400 clones, roughly 77% appearing once. The sequenced sample consisted of PBMCs. These receptors were taken from a man aged 70-80 years with CD4+ T-cell large granular lymphocyte leukemia. CDR3s include the opening cysteine and the closing phenylalanine or tryptophan. The D gene is left open where the match is weak. Rows give clone size only sometimes, using once, few, many, or a class for an expanded clone.

j_call clone_size v_call cdr3_length d_call cdr3_nt cdr3_aa
TRBJ1-1 few TRBV6-5 11 - TGTGCCAGCAGAACCGGGACATCGGCTTTCTTT CASRTGTSAFF
TRBJ2-5 once TRBV27 17 TRBD2 TGTGCCAGCAGTCGATATGGACTAGCGGGGGGAGAGGAGACCCAGTACTTC CASSRYGLAGGEETQYF
TRBJ2-5 - TRBV6-5 13 TRBD1 TGTGCCAGCAGTTACGGACAGGGGGAGACCCAGTACTTC CASSYGQGETQYF
TRBJ2-5 - TRBV19 10 - TGTGCTCCCACACAAGAGACCCAGTACTTC CAPTQETQYF
TRBJ1-2 - TRBV29-1 14 - TGCAGCGTTGACGAAGGGACGGGTAACTATGGCTACACCTTC CSVDEGTGNYGYTF
TRBJ2-5 large TRBV4-1 16 - TGCGCCAGCAGCCAAGAAGGAGTGGGCCCCCAAGAGACCCAGTACTTC CASSQEGVGPQETQYF
TRBJ1-2 once TRBV27 13 - TGTGCCAGGGATCCGGGGGTTAACTATGGCTACACCTTC CARDPGVNYGYTF
TRBJ2-7 - TRBV6-1 15 - TGTGCCAGCAAGGGCGGTGGGAGCGGTCCCTACGAGCAGTACTTC CASKGGGSGPYEQYF
TRBJ2-7 - TRBV27 13 TRBD1 TGTGCCAGCAGTCCTCGGACAGGGGACGAGCAGTACTTC CASSPRTGDEQYF
TRBJ1-2 - TRBV7-9 14 - TGTGCCAGCAGCTCGCTAGGAGGGCACTATGGCTACACCTTC CASSSLGGHYGYTF
TRBJ2-7 - TRBV6-5 13 TRBD1 TGTGCCAGCAGCCCCGCCCCGACAGGGCAGCAGTACTTC CASSPAPTGQQYF
TRBJ1-1 few TRBV15 12 TRBD1 TGTGCCACCAGCATCCAGGGGGGGAAAGCTTTCTTT CATSIQGGKAFF
TRBJ1-6 - TRBV6-1 11 - TGTGCCAGCAGGGTTGATTCACCCCTCCACTTT CASRVDSPLHF
TRBJ1-2 - TRBV4-3 14 - TGCGCCAGCAGCCGACGTCGAAAGACCTATGGCTACACCTTC CASSRRRKTYGYTF
TRBJ1-4 few TRBV7-9 15 - TGTGCCAGCAGCTTCACGACGGTAACTAATGAAAAACTGTTTTTT CASSFTTVTNEKLFF
TRBJ1-4 - TRBV5-1 15 - TGCGCCAGCAGCTTGGGGACGGCAACTAGGGAAAAACTGTTTTTT CASSLGTATREKLFF
TRBJ2-2 - TRBV28 15 TRBD2 TGTGCCAGCAGCTCTCCCGGGACTAGAACCGGGGAGCTGTTTTTT CASSSPGTRTGELFF
TRBJ1-4 - TRBV2 13 - TGTGCCAGCAGGGAGGGAACTAATGAAAAACTGTTTTTT CASREGTNEKLFF
TRBJ2-2 - TRBV9 15 TRBD2 TGTGCCAGCAGCGTAGGGACTAGCCCGTCCGGGGAGCTGTTTTTT CASSVGTSPSGELFF
TRBJ1-2 - TRBV7-9 14 - TGTGCCAGCAGCCCTCCGGTGGCTAACTATGGCTACACCTTC CASSPPVANYGYTF
TRBJ2-1 - TRBV7-6 13 - TGTGCCAGCAGCTTTAATGTCTACGATGAGCAGTTCTTC CASSFNVYDEQFF
TRBJ2-5 - TRBV19 16 TRBD2 TGTGCCAGTAGTATGGGGACTAGCGGGTACCAAGAGACCCAGTACTTC CASSMGTSGYQETQYF
TRBJ2-7 - TRBV7-3 16 TRBD2 TGTGCCAGCAGCTTATTACTAGCGGGACAACCTTACGAGCAGTACTTC CASSLLLAGQPYEQYF
TRBJ1-1 - TRBV7-9 13 - TGTGCCAGCAGCTTACCAGGGATAACTGAAGCTTTCTTT CASSLPGITEAFF
TRBJ2-3 - TRBV29-1 15 - TGCAGCGTCTCTTATAGACAGGTCATCACAGATACGCAGTATTTT CSVSYRQVITDTQYF
TRBJ2-3 - TRBV5-1 15 - TGCGCCAGCAGCTTGACAGATCCTAACACAGATACGCAGTATTTT CASSLTDPNTDTQYF
TRBJ2-2 - TRBV6-1 18 TRBD2 TGTGCCAGCAGTGAAGCGCTTCTGGCGGGGGCGAACACCGGGGAGCTGTTTTTT CASSEALLAGANTGELFF
TRBJ1-3 few TRBV14 18 - TGTGCCAGCAGCCAAGATCGGCTTTGGGAGAGAACTGGAAACACCATATATTTT CASSQDRLWERTGNTIYF